The subject of this entry is one TCR beta chain. These data belong to a study of cytomegalovirus exposure and HLA in healthy donors. With 60 Vbeta and 13 Jbeta primers, the PCR was carried out. The assay was immunoSEQ multiplex PCR, and TCRdb's table has in-frame clones only and misses some. Of approximately 150,000 clones listed, approximately 70% were seen once; the top ten hold 6% to 8%. V was clipped by 6 bases and J by 6 bases, with 15 bases between them. The CDR3 loop spans 13 amino acids. Germline V gene sequence: CDR1 MDHEN, CDR2 SYDVKM. Sequencing was carried out using PBMCs. This clonotype was sampled from a woman aged 55 to 70 in good health and CMV-seronegative. The chain has TRBV28 and TRBJ2-7; TRBD2 is a possible D gene (6 bases). DNA of the CDR3: TGTGCCAGCAGGGAAGTCCGGAGGGGCGAGCAGTACTTC. Translating gives CASREVRRGEQYF.